This T cell receptor beta chain was captured by sequencing in a study of blood T cells in healthy people across ages. Germline V gene sequence: CDR1 SQVTM, CDR2 ANQGSEA. With 7 bases removed from V and 6 bases from J, the gap between germline ends came to 11 bases. CDR3 size: 11 residues. Per-sample yields of isolated PBMCs were at least 6 million. A sample-barcoded 5' primer and a J-beta primer mix were used in a second PCR of roughly 7 to 11 cycles. Using its own MiXCR run on the 5' RACE reads, TCRdb lists one record per CDR3 protein. The sample contains about 290,000 distinct CDR3 sequences, roughly a quarter of which appear only once. Findings and limits, study-wide: Since the PBMCs were unsorted, naive and antigen-experienced cells could not be conclusively compared.

Notes on this clonotype: The target antigen is unknown.

This clonotype originated in a woman in her seventies in good health. The V and J genes are TRBV29-1 and TRBJ2-3; weak D call: TRBD2 (6 bases). The sequencing sample was made of blood. CDR3 sequence reads: CSAGRGDTQYF. The CDR3 bases are TGCAGCGCTGGACGGGGGGATACGCAGTATTTT.